What follows are 4 T cell receptor beta chains derived from one specimen sequenced in a study of monozygotic twins with cystic fibrosis. The method was immunoSEQ multiplex PCR; TCRdb's version includes in-frame clones alone and lacks a portion of them. Of approximately 15,000 clones detected, over 80% appear once; the ten largest clones hold roughly 9.5%. Sequencing input: blood. These receptors all stem from a girl aged 2 to 9 with cystic fibrosis.

In its sample, this clone ranks as medium-sized. The chain links TRBV28 to TRBJ1-5; no firm D call. The CDR3 runs 15 residues. Germline lookup yields CDR1 MDHEN and CDR2 SYDVKM. V was cut by 7 bases and J by 1 base, with 14 bases left in between. The DNA of the CDR3 is TGTGCCAGCACCTCGGATGGGAGCAGCAATCAGCCCCAGCATTTT. It specifies CASTSDGSSNQPQHF.

The chain recombines TRBV27 with TRBJ1-5; no reliable D call. In germline, CDR1 is MNHEY, CDR2 SMNVEV (reference sequence). CDR3 length: 11 amino acids. The ends were cut back, 9 bases at V and 5 bases at J, with 8 bases in the middle. The CDR3 nucleotides are TGTGCCAGAAGACGGGATCAGCCCCAGCATTTT. This gives the protein CARRRDQPQHF.

The gene calls are TRBV7-3 and TRBJ1-1; 10 positions agree with TRBD1. The CDR3 totals 14 residues. The germline V gene has CDR1 SGHTA and CDR2 FQGTGA. Trimming removed 5 bases from V and 4 bases from J; junction bases left unmatched: 4. The chain's CDR3 is CASSPTGGGTEAFF. CDR3 sequence (DNA): TGTGCCAGCAGCCCGACAGGGGGCGGCACTGAAGCTTTCTTT.

Comments on this clone: A junction boundary mismatches the germline segment, possibly from a read error. The chain uses TRBV7-7 and TRBJ1-5; D is perhaps TRBD1 (6 bases). This CDR3 is built from 15 residues. Per the germline V gene, CDR1 is SSHAT and CDR2 is FNYEAQ (reference sequence). In nucleotides, the CDR3 is TGTGCTAGCAGCCGCTTTCAGGGGCCAGGTCAGCCCCAGCATTTT. Its translation is CASSRFQGPGQPQHF. The full variable domain, in which reference TRBV7-7 and TRBJ1-5 provide the parts outside the CDR3, is GAGVSQSPRYKVTKRGQDVTLRCDPISSHATLYWYQQALGQGPEFLTYFNYEAQPDKSGLPSDRFSAERPEGSISTLTIQRTEQRDSAMYRCASSRFQGPGQPQHFGDGTRLSIL.